What follows are 2 T cell receptor beta chains derived from one specimen sequenced in a study of shared clonotypes between healthy human individuals. This table comes from immunoSEQ multiplex PCR, and its TCRdb copy is limited to in-frame clones, with some not included. The repertoire holds over a million clones, with more than 75% as singletons. The source material was memory CD4+ T cells from PBMCs. Documented subset: CD45RA-negative fraction. These receptors originate from a man younger than 30 in good health. Some clones in this sample may be carry-over from other donors' samples.

Comments on this clone: The sample has other DNA sequences that encode this CDR3 too. The chain recombines TRBV28 with TRBJ2-2; TRBD1 matches 8 bases. After removal of 6 bases from V and 4 bases from J, the junction contained 4 bases not matched to a gene. The CDR3 covers 14 residues. Germline V CDR1 and CDR2: MDHEN, SYDVKM. The CDR3 loop is CASRRTGSTGELFF. Here the CDR3 DNA reads TGTGCCAGCAGACGGACAGGGAGCACCGGGGAGCTGTTTTTT.

This rearrangement joins TRBV9 to TRBJ1-3, with TRBD1 matching over 7 bases. This CDR3 region has 13 residues. Germline CDR1 is SGDLS and CDR2 is YYNGEE. V gave up 7 bases and J gave up 4 bases; unmatched junction bases: 5. CDR3 residues: CASRQTGGNTIYF. In nucleotides, the CDR3 is TGTGCCAGCCGACAGACAGGGGGAAACACCATATATTTT. The variable domain in full, completed from reference TRBV9 and TRBJ1-3, reads DSGVTQTPKHLITATGQRVTLRCSPRSGDLSVYWYQQSLDQGLQFLIQYYNGEERAKGNILERFSAQQFPDLHSELNLSSLELGDSALYFCASRQTGGNTIYFGEGSWLTVV.